This T cell receptor beta chain is from a study of blood T cell repertoires in COVID-19. Background on the study: The samples span acute and convalescent COVID-19 from the United States, Italy and Spain. Sample material is recorded as cDNA or gDNA derived from T cells, B-cell-depleted T cells, or PBMCs.

Under the authors' procedure: Nucleated cell number was recorded as an estimate derived from reference gene primer amplification. The protocol was immunoSEQ multiplex PCR, while the TCRdb copy is restricted to in-frame clones and leaves out a portion. That table supplies the V and J calls and clone size; D and trimming were determined from the DNA. The sample lists about 210,000 clones, 80% to 90% seen once, with approximately 10% in the top ten. This CDR3 spans 12 amino acids. In germline, CDR1 is LGHNT, CDR2 FRNRAP. V lost 2 bases, J lost 1 base, and 2 bases lay in between. Sequencing used peripheral blood. The clonotype originates from a man between 50 and 59 years old with active or convalescent COVID-19. The rearrangement joins TRBV12-5 to TRBJ1-1, with D unresolved. The CDR3 sequence: CASGLQNTEAFF. CDR3 nucleotides: TGTGCTAGTGGTTTGCAGAACACTGAAGCTTTCTTT.